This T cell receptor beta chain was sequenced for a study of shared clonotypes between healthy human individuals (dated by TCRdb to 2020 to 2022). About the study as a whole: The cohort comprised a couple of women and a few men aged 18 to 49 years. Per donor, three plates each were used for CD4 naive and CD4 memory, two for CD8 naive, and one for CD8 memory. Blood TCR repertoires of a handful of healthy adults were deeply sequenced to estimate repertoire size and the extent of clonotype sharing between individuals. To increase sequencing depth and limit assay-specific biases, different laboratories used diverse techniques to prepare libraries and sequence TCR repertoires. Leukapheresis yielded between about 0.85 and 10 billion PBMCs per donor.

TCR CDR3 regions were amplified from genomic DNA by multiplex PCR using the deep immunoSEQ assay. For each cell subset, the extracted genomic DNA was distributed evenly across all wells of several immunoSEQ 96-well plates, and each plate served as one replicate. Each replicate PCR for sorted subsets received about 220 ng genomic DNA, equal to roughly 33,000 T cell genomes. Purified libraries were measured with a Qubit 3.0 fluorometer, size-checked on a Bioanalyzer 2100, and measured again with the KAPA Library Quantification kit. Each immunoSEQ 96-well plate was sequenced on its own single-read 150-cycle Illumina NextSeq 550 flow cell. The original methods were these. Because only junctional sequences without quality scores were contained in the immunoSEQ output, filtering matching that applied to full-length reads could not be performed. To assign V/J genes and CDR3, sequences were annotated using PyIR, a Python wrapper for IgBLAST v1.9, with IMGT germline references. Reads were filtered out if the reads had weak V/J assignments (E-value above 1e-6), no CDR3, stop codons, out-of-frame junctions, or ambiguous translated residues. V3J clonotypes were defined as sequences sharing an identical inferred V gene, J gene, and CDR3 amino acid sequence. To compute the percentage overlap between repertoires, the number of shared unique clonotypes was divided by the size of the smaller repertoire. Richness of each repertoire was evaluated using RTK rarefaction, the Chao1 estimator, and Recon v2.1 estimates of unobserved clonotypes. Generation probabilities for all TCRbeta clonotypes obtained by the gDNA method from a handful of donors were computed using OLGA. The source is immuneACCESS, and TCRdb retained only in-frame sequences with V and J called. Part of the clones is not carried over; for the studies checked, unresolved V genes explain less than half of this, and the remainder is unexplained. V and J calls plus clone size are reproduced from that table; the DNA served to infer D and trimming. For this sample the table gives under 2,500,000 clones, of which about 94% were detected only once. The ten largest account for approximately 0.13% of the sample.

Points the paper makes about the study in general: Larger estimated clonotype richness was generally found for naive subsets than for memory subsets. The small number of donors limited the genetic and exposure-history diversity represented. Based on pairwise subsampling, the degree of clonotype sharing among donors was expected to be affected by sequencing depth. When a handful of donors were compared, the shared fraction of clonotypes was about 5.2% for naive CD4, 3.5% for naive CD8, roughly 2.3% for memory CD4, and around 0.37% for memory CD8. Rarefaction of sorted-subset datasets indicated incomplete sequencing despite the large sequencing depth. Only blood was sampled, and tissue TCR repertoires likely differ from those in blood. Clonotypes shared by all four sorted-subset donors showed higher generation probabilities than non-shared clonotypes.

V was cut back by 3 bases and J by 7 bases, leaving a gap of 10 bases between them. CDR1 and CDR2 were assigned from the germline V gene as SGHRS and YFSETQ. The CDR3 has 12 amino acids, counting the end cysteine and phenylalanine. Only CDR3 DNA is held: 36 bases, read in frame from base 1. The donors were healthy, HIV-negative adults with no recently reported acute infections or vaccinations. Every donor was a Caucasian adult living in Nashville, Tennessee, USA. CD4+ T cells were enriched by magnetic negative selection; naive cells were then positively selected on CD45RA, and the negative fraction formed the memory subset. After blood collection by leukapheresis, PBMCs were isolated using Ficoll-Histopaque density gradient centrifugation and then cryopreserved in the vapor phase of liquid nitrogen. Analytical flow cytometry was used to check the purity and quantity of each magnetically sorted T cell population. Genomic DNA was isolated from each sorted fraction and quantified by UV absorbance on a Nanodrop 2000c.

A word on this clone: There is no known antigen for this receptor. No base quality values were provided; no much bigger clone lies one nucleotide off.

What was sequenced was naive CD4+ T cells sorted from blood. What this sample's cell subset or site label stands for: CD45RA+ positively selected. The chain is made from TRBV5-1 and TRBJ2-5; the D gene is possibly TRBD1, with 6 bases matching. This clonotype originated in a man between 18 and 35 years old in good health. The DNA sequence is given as TGCGCCAGCAGCTACCAACAGGGGACCCAGTACTTC. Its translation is CASSYQQGTQYF.